The T cell receptor beta chain described here comes from a study of Graves' ophthalmopathy and Graves' hyperthyroidism. This clonotype was counted many times. RNA transcripts served as template for amplifying TCR beta CDR3 sequences. The first round was an RT-PCR with HTBI primers, and the second round was a multiplex PCR. Each CDR3 protein gets one entry after TCRdb re-called the multiplex PCR reads with MiXCR. The sample has fewer than 600,000 distinct CDR3 sequences; around an eighth are singletons. After removal of 3 bases from V and 1 base from J, the junction contained 8 bases not matched to a gene. This CDR3 contains 17 residues.

Material: blood. The TCR sequence derives from a woman in her twenties or thirties with Graves' ophthalmopathy. The J gene is TRBJ1-1, the V gene TRBV12-3 or TRBV12-4; 10 bases fit TRBD1. CDR3 nucleotides: TGTGCCAGCAGTTTTAGTGCGACAGGGGGCTGGAACACTGAAGCTTTCTTT. It codes for CASSFSATGGWNTEAFF.